The T cell receptor beta chain under discussion was sequenced for a study of CD8 T cells in Susac syndrome (dated by TCRdb to the late 2010s). At the level of the whole study: Among the sequenced Susac syndrome patients, six had clinically active disease and fewer than 10 were in clinical remission. The study used repertoire sequencing to test whether antigen drove CD8+ T cell activation and differentiation in Susac syndrome. Clonality of the CD8+ T cell repertoire was compared between more than 10 healthy donors, about 14 Susac syndrome patients and under 16 multiple sclerosis patients. At blood withdrawal, Susac syndrome patients were either therapy-naive, taking corticosteroids (in some cases with IVIg as well), or taking IVIg alone. Results and caveats for the whole study, not just this receptor: The TCR sequencing and HLA analysis was acknowledged to have included a relatively small number of individuals. Under 20 and five Susac-specific public clones were found in the total CD8+ and CD8+ TEMRA repertoires, respectively. CD8+ repertoires in Susac syndrome showed clonal expansion, which was highest in CD8+ TEMRA cells and was greater in clinically active patients than in remitting patients.

Peripheral blood CD8+ and CD4+ T cells from healthy donors, Susac syndrome patients and multiple sclerosis patients were profiled using high-throughput TCR beta sequencing. The Susac syndrome patients fulfilled recently defined diagnostic criteria for definite or probable disease. CD8+ TEMRA cells were enriched by FACS, while bulk CD8+ and CD4+ T cells were purified by magnetic negative isolation. Blood was collected in EDTA tubes and processed within 24 hours, with PBMCs isolated through density gradient centrifugation. PBMCs destined for TCR sequencing were cryopreserved in liquid nitrogen and later thawed in a 37 °C water bath. A purity of at least 90% was achieved for sorted or isolated CD4+, CD8+ and CD8+ TEMRA cells. For CDR1 and CDR2, the germline V gene (reference sequence) lists SGHNT and YYREEE. From the cysteine up to the phenylalanine, the CDR3 has a length of 15 residues. The only DNA kept is the CDR3, 45 bases in frame from the first base. The germline V and J ends show losses of 4 bases and 2 bases respectively, and no gene match explains 7 bases of the junction.

RNA was extracted using the RNeasy kit, and about 0.45 to 1 microgram was reverse transcribed with random hexamers. TCR beta CDR3 regions were amplified with the immunoSEQ multiplex PCR assay covering 54 Vbeta and 13 Jbeta segments. Bias from PCR amplification was corrected by using a synthetic template baseline for primer optimization and for computational correction. The paper's processing steps were these. Reads were annotated to V, D and J genes according to IMGT and were analyzed with immunoSEQ Analyzer, with only productive sequences retained. To calculate clonality, Shannon entropy was normalized by log2 of the number of productive unique sequences and then subtracted from one. For each patient and control, public and private clones were evaluated within the 100 most prevalent clones. A clone was defined as Susac-specific if it was absent from the healthy and MS cohorts, from some 980 published viral clones and from other ImmuneACCESS disease sequences. TCRdb handled the public reads itself, with Q25 trimming in fastp and clone calling in MiXCR, and kept productive beta chains. Every entry covers one CDR3 protein and lists the most common genes and DNA from its rows. The authors' filters were not applied to this entry. This sample is represented by roughly 80,000 distinct CDR3 sequences; approximately 94% of them were singletons. The ten top clones hold about 0.52% of the sample.

A note on this clonotype: Its antigen specificity is not known. No base-level quality is on record; no much larger clone is a single base apart.

The origin of this receptor is a human donor with Susac syndrome. This receptor chain uses TRBV5-4 and TRBJ1-2; the junction holds 8 bases that match TRBD1. Sequenced: CD8+ T cells from PBMCs. Here is the DNA: TGTGCCAGCAGCCAGGGGGGGACAGGCAACTATGGCTACACCTTC. Translated, this gives CASSQGGTGNYGYTF.